Following are 11 T cell receptor beta chains from one sample sequenced in a study of neoadjuvant nivolumab and ipilimumab in lung cancer. Sequencing used immunoSEQ multiplex PCR; TCRdb keeps in-frame clones, though not all of them. The sample has about 9,000 clones; over 75% are singletons. Sequencing was performed on tumor tissue, taken after neoadjuvant nivolumab, alone or with ipilimumab, at or shortly before surgery. Every receptor here comes from an adult with non-small cell lung cancer.

This clone was seen just once. This chain joins TRBV19 and TRBJ1-4, with TRBD1 matching 7 bases. V was pared by 8 bases and J by 7 bases, with 10 bases of the junction left unmatched. The CDR3 is 14 residues long. In germline, CDR1 is LNHDA, CDR2 SQIVND (reference sequence). The CDR3 here is CASRLQGGSEKLFF. The CDR3 bases are TGTGCCAGTCGACTCCAGGGGGGAAGTGAAAAACTGTTTTTT.

The rearrangement links TRBV6-1 to TRBJ1-1; possible D gene TRBD1, 5 bases. CDR3 length: 14 amino acids. Looked up from germline, CDR1 is MNHNS and CDR2 is SASEGT. V lost 2 bases, J lost 5 bases, and 12 bases lay in between. The CDR3 here is CASSERGGGTEAFF. The CDR3 region has the DNA TGTGCCAGCAGTGAACGTGGGGGGGGAACTGAAGCTTTCTTT.

The chain employs TRBV5-1 and TRBJ1-2; no firm D call. The CDR3 extends over 13 amino acids. CDR1 and CDR2 (germline): SGHRS, YFSETQ. With 1 base removed from V and 3 bases from J, the gap between germline ends came to 7 bases. The CDR3 DNA is TGCGCCAGCAGCTTGACGGAAGACTATGGCTACACCTTC. This translates into CASSLTEDYGYTF.

This chain connects TRBV9 to TRBJ2-3; D not certain. CDR1 and CDR2 from the germline V gene are SGDLS and YYNGEE. V was clipped by 4 bases and J by 1 base, with 7 bases between them. The CDR3 is 13 residues long. CDR3 sequence reads: CASSPSRTDTQYF. DNA for the CDR3: TGTGCCAGCAGCCCTTCTCGCACAGATACGCAGTATTTT.

In nucleotides, the CDR3 is TGTGCCAGCAGCTTGGCCCGGGTTCCCTACGAGCAGTACTTC. Protein: CASSLARVPYEQYF. The gene calls are TRBV5-6 and TRBJ2-7, with D uncertain. The CDR3 consists of 14 residues. From germline, CDR1 is SGHDT and CDR2 YYEEEE. The V end lost 0 bases, the J end lost 2 bases, and 9 bases lay between the germline ends.

This clone showed up just once. V is TRBV4-1 and J is TRBJ1-4; D not resolved. Trimming removed 0 bases at V and 4 bases at J, with 6 bases between. Germline V gene data show CDR1 as MGHRA and CDR2 as YSYEKL. This CDR3 is built from 14 residues. CDR3 DNA sequence: TGCGCCAGCAGCCAAGATCGACGTAATGAAAAACTGTTTTTT. It yields the protein CASSQDRRNEKLFF.

In its sample, this clone was seen once. The rearrangement uses TRBV20-1 and TRBJ1-5; D gene unclear. In germline, CDR1 is DFQATT, CDR2 SNEGSKA (reference sequence). The V gene lost 1 base and the J gene lost 7 bases, with 2 bases spanning the gap. This CDR3 has 10 amino acids. The CDR3 coding sequence is TGCAGTGCTAGAGGCCAGCCCCAGCATTTT. It is translated as CSARGQPQHF.

The chain couples TRBV18 to TRBJ1-5, with 8 bases identical to TRBD1. Germline V gene lookup returns CDR1 KGHSH and CDR2 LQKENI. The CDR3 has 15 residues. With 1 base clipped from V and 3 bases from J, the junction kept 2 bases outside the gene matches. The CDR3 DNA reads as TGTGCCAGCTCACCACTGACAGGGGACAATCAGCCCCAGCATTTT. Encoded protein: CASSPLTGDNQPQHF.

J is TRBJ2-7 and V is TRBV2, with TRBD2 matching over 13 bases. Per germline, CDR1 SNHLY and CDR2 FYNNEI. This CDR3 has 13 amino acids. Trimming at V came to 6 bases and at J to 7 bases, leaving 3 bases not matched to a gene. CDR3 in DNA: TGTGCCAGCAGCATGGGACTAGCGGGGGAGCAGTACTTC. It is translated as CASSMGLAGEQYF. The full variable domain, rest sourced from reference TRBV2 and TRBJ2-7, is EPEVTQTPSHQVTQMGQEVILRCVPISNHLYFYWYRQILGQKVEFLVSFYNNEISEKSEIFDDQFSVERPDGSNFTLKIRSTKLEDSAMYFCASSMGLAGEQYFGPGTRLTVT.

This chain joins TRBV5-1 and TRBJ2-7; D remains unclear. CDR1 is SGHRS, CDR2 YFSETQ, per germline. Trimming took off 0 bases at V and 6 bases at J, with 13 bases between the two ends. The CDR3 length is 14 residues. CDR3 sequence: CASSLGQELSEQYF. CDR3 coding DNA: TGCGCCAGCAGCTTGGGACAAGAGCTTTCCGAGCAGTACTTC.

The chain links TRBV2 to TRBJ1-6; 10 positions agree with TRBD1. In germline, CDR1 is SNHLY, CDR2 FYNNEI. CDR3 length: 15 amino acids. V dropped 5 bases and J dropped 10; count of bases not matched to a gene: 8. CDR3 DNA: TGTGCCAGCAGTCCAGTCGGGACAGGGGAATCACCCCTCCACTTT. Amino acids: CASSPVGTGESPLHF.